A selection of T cell receptor beta chains follows, all from one sample in a study of post-analysis software for immune sequencing data. TCRdb fed the PCR reads into MiXCR, producing one record per CDR3 protein. This table has about 680,000 distinct CDR3 sequences, 55% to 60% appearing once. The material sequenced was blood. Receptor source: a girl aged 2 to 9 with multiple sclerosis. CDR3s include the opening cysteine and the closing phenylalanine or tryptophan. Each record gives: clone size, CDR3 length, V gene, J gene, D gene, CDR3 protein, CDR3 DNA. D genes are given only for firm matches. Clone size is shown for a subset of rows, as once, few, many or a class of expanded clone.

size: NA; length: 16; V: TRBV12-3/TRBV12-4; J: TRBJ1-5; D: NA; CDR3: CASSLRGGRVNQPQHF; DNA: TGTGCCAGCAGTTTGAGAGGGGGTCGCGTCAATCAGCCCCAGCATTTT
size: few; length: 15; V: TRBV29-1; J: TRBJ1-2; D: TRBD1; CDR3: CSVEFIGQGASGYTF; DNA: TGCAGCGTTGAGTTTATAGGACAGGGGGCGTCGGGCTACACCTTC
size: NA; length: 14; V: TRBV5-5; J: TRBJ2-1; D: NA; CDR3: CASSGGTPDNEQFF; DNA: TGTGCCAGCAGCGGCGGGACACCCGACAATGAGCAGTTCTTC
size: NA; length: 16; V: TRBV27; J: TRBJ2-7; D: NA; CDR3: CANFMFSGRSPYEQYF; DNA: TGTGCCAACTTCATGTTCTCCGGACGGTCCCCCTACGAGCAGTACTTC
size: NA; length: 18; V: TRBV9; J: TRBJ2-6; D: NA; CDR3: CASSVAGIHLSGANVLTF; DNA: TGTGCCAGCAGCGTAGCCGGGATCCACCTATCTGGGGCCAACGTCCTGACTTTC
size: NA; length: 15; V: TRBV5-1; J: TRBJ1-5; D: NA; CDR3: CASSPTGYSNQPQHF; DNA: TGCGCCAGCAGTCCCACAGGTTATAGCAATCAGCCCCAGCATTTT
size: NA; length: 14; V: TRBV20-1; J: TRBJ2-3; D: NA; CDR3: CSASSGFRADTQYF; DNA: TGCAGTGCTTCCTCGGGGTTCCGGGCAGATACGCAGTATTTT
size: NA; length: 14; V: TRBV29-1; J: TRBJ2-5; D: TRBD2; CDR3: CSATREGRQETQYF; DNA: TGCAGCGCCACCCGGGAGGGCCGCCAAGAGACCCAGTACTTC
size: NA; length: 17; V: TRBV4-1; J: TRBJ2-1; D: TRBD2; CDR3: CASSQPPELAGGYEQFF; DNA: TGCGCCAGCAGCCAACCCCCCGAACTAGCGGGAGGCTATGAGCAGTTCTTC
size: NA; length: 16; V: TRBV3-1; J: TRBJ1-5; D: NA; CDR3: CASSPGTTSTNQPQHF; DNA: TGTGCCAGCAGCCCGGGGACAACCTCTACTAATCAGCCCCAGCATTTT
size: once; length: 13; V: TRBV29-1; J: TRBJ2-7; D: TRBD1; CDR3: CSVGDRGYYEQYF; DNA: TGCAGCGTTGGCGACAGGGGCTACTACGAGCAGTACTTC
size: NA; length: 17; V: TRBV6-2/TRBV6-3; J: TRBJ2-6; D: TRBD2; CDR3: CASSPGLASPGANVRTF; DNA: TGTGCCAGCAGTCCCGGACTAGCCAGCCCTGGGGCCAACGTCCGGACTTTC
size: NA; length: 11; V: TRBV7-3; J: TRBJ2-2; D: NA; CDR3: CASSKGGELFF; DNA: TGTGCCAGCAGCAAAGGCGGGGAGCTGTTTTTT
size: NA; length: 15; V: TRBV6-2/TRBV6-3; J: TRBJ2-1; D: NA; CDR3: CASSYTAGRGNEQFF; DNA: TGTGCCAGCAGTTATACGGCGGGCCGAGGAAATGAGCAGTTCTTC
size: NA; length: 13; V: TRBV29-1; J: TRBJ2-1; D: TRBD2; CDR3: CSVEAGGYNEQFF; DNA: TGCAGCGTTGAAGCGGGGGGTTACAATGAGCAGTTCTTC
size: NA; length: 19; V: TRBV6-5; J: TRBJ2-1; D: TRBD2; CDR3: CASSYRTSGRTQAYNEQFF; DNA: TGTGCCAGCAGTTACCGGACTAGCGGGAGAACCCAGGCCTACAATGAGCAGTTCTTC
size: few; length: 14; V: TRBV12-3/TRBV12-4; J: TRBJ2-3; D: NA; CDR3: CASSSSRKTDTQYF; DNA: TGTGCCAGCAGCAGTAGTCGAAAAACAGATACGCAGTATTTT
size: few; length: 15; V: TRBV12-3/TRBV12-4; J: TRBJ2-7; D: TRBD2; CDR3: CASSSRLAGVGEQYF; DNA: TGTGCCAGCAGTTCAAGACTAGCGGGAGTCGGCGAGCAGTACTTC
size: NA; length: 14; V: TRBV12-3/TRBV12-4; J: TRBJ2-5; D: TRBD1; CDR3: CASSLRQGIGTQYF; DNA: TGTGCCAGCAGCCTTCGACAGGGTATTGGGACCCAGTACTTC
size: NA; length: 10; V: TRBV29-1; J: TRBJ2-5; D: NA; CDR3: CSVGTETQYF; DNA: TGCAGCGTTGGGACAGAGACCCAGTACTTC
size: NA; length: 15; V: TRBV9; J: TRBJ2-1; D: NA; CDR3: CASSEGGDVYNEQFF; DNA: TGTGCCAGCAGCGAGGGGGGGGACGTCTACAATGAGCAGTTCTTC
size: NA; length: 10; V: TRBV6-1; J: TRBJ2-1; D: NA; CDR3: CASSEYEQFF; DNA: TGTGCCAGCAGTGAGTATGAGCAGTTCTTC
size: NA; length: 16; V: TRBV5-1; J: TRBJ1-2; D: TRBD1; CDR3: CASSSPQQGEGYGYTF; DNA: TGCGCCAGCAGCTCTCCCCAACAGGGGGAAGGCTATGGCTACACCTTC
size: NA; length: 12; V: TRBV5-1; J: TRBJ2-1; D: NA; CDR3: CASSSTGNEQFF; DNA: TGTGCCAGCAGCTCTACGGGGAATGAGCAGTTCTTC
size: few; length: 14; V: TRBV7-2; J: TRBJ1-2; D: NA; CDR3: CASSLGGANYGYTF; DNA: TGTGCCAGCAGCCTTGGGGGGGCTAACTATGGCTACACCTTC
size: few; length: 15; V: TRBV5-1; J: TRBJ1-1; D: NA; CDR3: CASSLGGHLNTEAFF; DNA: TGCGCCAGCAGCTTGGGAGGACACTTGAACACTGAAGCTTTCTTT
size: few; length: 18; V: TRBV15; J: TRBJ2-5; D: TRBD2; CDR3: CATSRELLAVPAEETQYF; DNA: TGTGCCACCAGCAGAGAATTGCTAGCGGTCCCTGCGGAAGAGACCCAGTACTTC
size: NA; length: 15; V: TRBV29-1; J: TRBJ2-3; D: TRBD2; CDR3: CSVVAGGPTPDTQYF; DNA: TGCAGCGTTGTGGCGGGAGGGCCTACTCCAGATACGCAGTATTTT
size: few; length: 16; V: TRBV10-3; J: TRBJ1-5; D: NA; CDR3: CAISEPGLQGNQPQHF; DNA: TGTGCCATCAGTGAACCAGGGCTGCAGGGCAATCAGCCCCAGCATTTT
size: few; length: 12; V: TRBV9; J: TRBJ2-5; D: TRBD1; CDR3: CASGQGEETQYF; DNA: TGTGCCAGCGGACAGGGTGAAGAGACCCAGTACTTC
size: few; length: 18; V: TRBV10-3; J: TRBJ2-2; D: NA; CDR3: CAIRGTPERRGYTGELFF; DNA: TGTGCCATCAGGGGCACTCCAGAGCGGAGGGGGTACACCGGGGAGCTGTTTTTT
size: few; length: 17; V: TRBV7-3; J: TRBJ2-3; D: TRBD2; CDR3: CASSPRTSGRAVSTQYF; DNA: TGTGCCAGCAGCCCCCGGACTAGCGGGAGGGCTGTTTCAACGCAGTATTTT
size: NA; length: 19; V: TRBV6-1; J: TRBJ2-1; D: TRBD2; CDR3: CASRPGLAGGRRTYNEQFF; DNA: TGTGCCAGCAGACCTGGACTAGCGGGGGGCCGGAGGACCTACAATGAGCAGTTCTTC
size: NA; length: 16; V: TRBV12-3/TRBV12-4; J: TRBJ1-5; D: NA; CDR3: CASSSRMSSSNQPQHF; DNA: TGTGCCAGCAGTTCAAGGATGAGCTCTAGCAATCAGCCCCAGCATTTT
size: NA; length: 16; V: TRBV5-5; J: TRBJ2-5; D: TRBD2; CDR3: CASSLREGGAQETQYF; DNA: TGTGCCAGCAGCTTGAGGGAGGGTGGCGCGCAAGAGACCCAGTACTTC
size: many; length: 14; V: TRBV20-1; J: TRBJ2-7; D: TRBD2; CDR3: CSAIDPTSTYEQYF; DNA: TGCAGTGCTATAGACCCGACTAGCACGTACGAGCAGTACTTC
size: few; length: 16; V: TRBV7-2; J: TRBJ2-1; D: TRBD2; CDR3: CASSSSGVSSYNEQFF; DNA: TGTGCCAGCAGTTCTAGCGGGGTCAGCTCCTACAATGAGCAGTTCTTC
size: NA; length: 13; V: TRBV10-2; J: TRBJ1-2; D: NA; CDR3: CASSEIGTYGYTF; DNA: TGCGCCAGCAGTGAAATAGGGACCTATGGCTACACCTTC
size: NA; length: 15; V: TRBV10-3; J: TRBJ2-7; D: NA; CDR3: CAARGSTGGGREQYF; DNA: TGTGCCGCCAGGGGGTCTACGGGAGGAGGTCGCGAGCAGTACTTC
size: once; length: 13; V: TRBV28; J: TRBJ1-2; D: NA; CDR3: CATSRTEPPGYTF; DNA: TGTGCCACCTCGCGGACGGAACCACCAGGCTACACCTTC
size: NA; length: 12; V: TRBV2; J: TRBJ2-7; D: NA; CDR3: CASFRDFYEQYF; DNA: TGTGCCAGTTTCAGGGATTTCTACGAGCAGTACTTC
size: few; length: 14; V: TRBV6-6; J: TRBJ2-3; D: TRBD1; CDR3: CASSFPQGADTQYF; DNA: TGTGCCAGCAGTTTTCCACAGGGGGCAGATACGCAGTATTTT
size: few; length: 13; V: TRBV29-1; J: TRBJ1-1; D: NA; CDR3: CSVGRGANTEAFF; DNA: TGCAGCGTTGGGAGGGGCGCGAACACTGAAGCTTTCTTT
size: NA; length: 14; V: TRBV15; J: TRBJ2-1; D: TRBD1; CDR3: CATSRRDRDFEQFF; DNA: TGTGCCACCAGCAGGCGGGACAGGGATTTTGAGCAGTTCTTC
size: few; length: 15; V: TRBV10-3; J: TRBJ2-1; D: TRBD1; CDR3: CAINAPGGRNNEQFF; DNA: TGTGCCATCAATGCTCCAGGGGGTCGGAACAATGAGCAGTTCTTC
size: NA; length: 14; V: TRBV10-3; J: TRBJ2-7; D: NA; CDR3: CAISEPSSTYEQYF; DNA: TGTGCCATCAGTGAGCCTAGCAGTACCTACGAGCAGTACTTC
size: NA; length: 15; V: TRBV27; J: TRBJ1-2; D: TRBD1; CDR3: CASSGAGTANYGYTF; DNA: TGTGCCAGCAGCGGCGCGGGGACAGCGAACTATGGCTACACCTTC
size: NA; length: 16; V: TRBV7-9; J: TRBJ1-2; D: NA; CDR3: CASSLESVGQNYGYTF; DNA: TGTGCCAGCAGCTTAGAATCAGTAGGACAGAACTATGGCTACACCTTC
size: NA; length: 16; V: TRBV13; J: TRBJ2-1; D: TRBD1; CDR3: CASSPGTGQGGHEQFF; DNA: TGTGCCAGCAGCCCCGGTACGGGACAGGGAGGACATGAGCAGTTCTTC
size: NA; length: 15; V: TRBV5-6; J: TRBJ2-5; D: NA; CDR3: CASSGTVAFQETQYF; DNA: TGTGCCAGCAGCGGGACTGTTGCCTTCCAAGAGACCCAGTACTTC
size: NA; length: 15; V: TRBV6-1; J: TRBJ2-3; D: TRBD1; CDR3: CASSADQQGILPQYF; DNA: TGTGCCAGCAGTGCGGACCAACAGGGGATCCTTCCGCAGTATTTT
size: NA; length: 18; V: TRBV3-1; J: TRBJ2-3; D: TRBD2; CDR3: CASSSSSGGRSSTDTQYF; DNA: TGTGCCAGCAGCTCTTCTAGCGGGGGGCGATCTAGCACAGATACGCAGTATTTT
size: NA; length: 13; V: TRBV10-3; J: TRBJ2-7; D: TRBD1; CDR3: CAISPGQGDEQYF; DNA: TGTGCCATCAGCCCGGGACAGGGTGACGAGCAGTACTTC
size: NA; length: 16; V: TRBV7-3; J: TRBJ2-3; D: TRBD1; CDR3: CASSLIGTAGADTQYF; DNA: TGTGCCAGCAGCTTAATAGGGACAGCCGGCGCAGATACGCAGTATTTT
size: few; length: 19; V: TRBV2; J: TRBJ2-1; D: TRBD2; CDR3: CASSEELFPGGSYYNEQFF; DNA: TGTGCCAGCAGTGAGGAACTCTTCCCAGGCGGGAGTTACTACAATGAGCAGTTCTTC